These 18 T cell receptor beta chains came from one sample sequenced in a study of blood T cells in healthy people across ages. Primed by a sample-barcoded 5' primer and a J-beta primer mix, a second PCR proceeded for about 6 to 12 cycles. From the 5' RACE reads, TCRdb called clonotypes with MiXCR, one entry per CDR3 protein. The sample has just under 750,000 distinct CDR3 sequences, approximately 22% seen once; the top ten hold around 22%. Material for sequencing was blood. The receptors shown here come from a man between 65 and 80 years old in good health.

This clonotype came up a few times. V and J are TRBV24-1 and TRBJ2-3, with TRBD1 matching 8 bases. The CDR3 is 14 amino acids. Germline V CDR1 and CDR2: KGHDR, SFDVKD. Losses at the gene ends were 6 bases for V and 6 bases for J; bases not matched to a gene: 7. The CDR3 loop is CATSSTGAWDTQYF. CDR3 DNA: TGTGCCACCAGTTCGACAGGGGCGTGGGATACGCAGTATTTT.

This clonotype was seen a few times. V gene TRBV6-6 combines with J gene TRBJ2-7, with a tentative D call TRBD1 (5 bases). Per germline, CDR1 MNHNY and CDR2 SVGAGI (reference sequence). V shed 0 bases and J shed 2 bases, with 14 bases lying between them. This CDR3 spans 16 amino acids. In DNA form, the CDR3 reads TGTGCCAGCAGTTACTCGAACGACAGAAACACCTACGAGCAGTACTTC. Residues: CASSYSNDRNTYEQYF.

This chain joins TRBV3-1 and TRBJ2-5, with 7 nucleotides matching TRBD1. The J call is in doubt because the DNA end fits TRBJ2-7 better. Looked up from germline, CDR1 is LGHDT and CDR2 is YNNKEL (reference sequence). This CDR3 has 15 residues. The CDR3 here is CASSHGPEGAYEQYF. The CDR3 DNA reads TGTGCCAGCAGCCACGGCCCCGAGGGGGCTTACGAGCAGTACTTC.

The chain links TRBV6-6 to TRBJ2-2, with D possibly matching TRBD2 (5 bases). CDR1 is MNHNY, CDR2 SVGAGI, per germline (reference sequence). V shed 7 bases and J shed 3 bases, with 15 bases lying between them. The CDR3 sequence is 15 residues long. The DNA of the CDR3 is TGTGCCAGCACCGAGCCCGGGGAGTACACCGGGGAGCTGTTTTTT. Its protein product is CASTEPGEYTGELFF.

This clonotype was recorded many times. The rearrangement joins TRBV29-1 to TRBJ2-1, with 9 bases identical to TRBD2. The germline gives CDR1 SQVTM, CDR2 ANQGSEA. CDR3 length equals 13 residues. The junction had 4 bases not matched to a gene; V was cut back by 5 bases and J by 5 bases. Written as DNA, the CDR3 is TGCAGCGTTCCTCGGACTAGCGACAATGAGCAGTTCTTC. Its translation: CSVPRTSDNEQFF.

V and J are TRBV24-1 and TRBJ2-7, with no clear D. The CDR3 sequence is 11 residues long. Germline assignment: CDR1 KGHDR and CDR2 SFDVKD. V was pared by 0 bases and J by 5 bases, with 1 base between. In nucleotides, the CDR3 is TGTGCCACCAGTGATTTGGACGAGCAGTACTTC. Translation: CATSDLDEQYF.

The chain joins TRBV20-1 to TRBJ1-2; D may be TRBD1 (5 bases). The V end lost 0 bases, the J end lost 4 bases, and 6 bases lay between the germline ends. CDR3 length: 12 residues. Germline CDR1 and CDR2: DFQATT and SNEGSKA (reference sequence). Written as DNA, the CDR3 is TGCAGTGCTAGAGATGGGGGCTATGGCTACACCTTC. As protein: CSARDGGYGYTF.

This clonotype showed up just a few times. The J gene is TRBJ2-3, the V gene TRBV20-1; 16 bases map to TRBD2. Trimming removed 3 bases from V and 0 bases from J; junction bases left unmatched: 9. CDR1 DFQATT and CDR2 SNEGSKA come from the germline V gene (reference sequence). The CDR3 has 19 residues. DNA of the CDR3: TGCAGTGCTAGTGGGGGACTAGCGGGAGGGTATACTAGCACAGATACGCAGTATTTT. This encodes CSASGGLAGGYTSTDTQYF.

This clonotype has just a few counts. The chain uses TRBV9 and TRBJ2-1; D is tentatively TRBD1 or TRBD2 (5 bases each). This CDR3 has 15 amino acids. Germline loops: CDR1 SGDLS, CDR2 YYNGEE. Trimming stripped 3 bases from V and 8 bases from J, with 18 bases between. The CDR3 region has the DNA TGTGCCAGCAGCGGGGGGTACAAGGCTTTGGATGAGCAGTTCTTC. Protein sequence: CASSGGYKALDEQFF.

The V and J genes are TRBV6-2 or TRBV6-3 and TRBJ1-2; no definite D call. Per germline, CDR1 MNHEY and CDR2 SVGEGT. The CDR3 has 16 amino acids. Trimming stripped 3 bases from V and 7 bases from J, with 21 bases between. Here the CDR3 DNA reads TGTGCCAGCAGTTATCTCCTTCCGGGCGCGAGTCGTGGCTACACCTTC. It yields the protein CASSYLLPGASRGYTF.

This clonotype was detected ten times or more. The chain joins TRBV20-1 to TRBJ2-7, with D unclear. V lost 0 bases and J 4 bases, leaving 4 bases between the germline ends. The germline gives CDR1 DFQATT, CDR2 SNEGSKA (reference sequence). The CDR3 loop spans 11 amino acids. The CDR3 spells CSARDSYEQYF. CDR3 coding DNA: TGCAGTGCTAGAGACAGTTACGAGCAGTACTTC.

Comments on this clonotype: Sequence at one end of the junction differs from germline and may be a read error. Here the CDR3 reads CASNLAGGTGNTIYF. The DNA for the CDR3 is TGTGCCAGCAACTTAGCGGGAGGGACTGGAAACACCATATATTTT. The chain couples TRBV7-9 to TRBJ1-3, with unresolved D. This CDR3 has 15 residues. Germline-derived CDR1 and CDR2 are SEHNR and FQNEAQ (reference sequence).

This clonotype was counted between two and nine times. The chain joins TRBV6-6 to TRBJ2-3; 15 nucleotides agree with TRBD2. Germline lookup yields CDR1 MNHNY and CDR2 SVGAGI (reference sequence). This CDR3 is 16 amino acids long. V gave up 8 bases and J gave up 4 bases; unmatched junction bases: 7. In DNA form, the CDR3 reads TGTGCCAGCTCACCAGGACTAGCGGGGGGGTCAGATACGCAGTATTTT. Translated, it gives CASSPGLAGGSDTQYF.

There are a few counts of this clonotype. V usage is TRBV28 and J usage is TRBJ2-7, with 8 bases that match TRBD1. The J call is doubtful: the DNA matches TRBJ2-5 better. The germline CDR1 and CDR2 sequences are MDHEN and SYDVKM. The CDR3 length is 16 residues. CDR3 sequence: CASSLGGDRTKETQYF. As DNA, the CDR3 is TGTGCCAGCAGCCTTGGCGGGGACAGGACCAAAGAGACCCAGTACTTC.

The chain carries TRBV28 and TRBJ2-7; 7 bases line up with TRBD1. There are 14 residues in the CDR3. Germline trimming cut 10 bases from V and 5 bases from J; bases unmatched to any gene: 14. The germline gives CDR1 MDHEN, CDR2 SYDVKM. The CDR3 sequence: CANREGALRHEQYF. The CDR3 nucleotides are TGTGCCAACAGAGAGGGGGCGCTTCGGCACGAGCAGTACTTC.

The chain employs TRBV11-2 and TRBJ2-1; tentatively, D is TRBD2 (6 bases). The V end was cut by 2 bases, the J end by 0 bases, with 11 bases between. The CDR3 contains 16 residues. The germline V gene has CDR1 SGHAT and CDR2 FQNNGV. CDR3 coding DNA: TGTGCCAGCAGCTTATATCGGGGGAGCTCCTACAATGAGCAGTTCTTC. Its protein is CASSLYRGSSYNEQFF.

The chain joins TRBV20-1 to TRBJ2-1; 7 nucleotides align to TRBD2. The CDR3 is 18 residues long. Trimming cost V 3 bases and J 5 bases; bases outside gene matches: 19. CDR1 and CDR2 from the germline V gene are DFQATT and SNEGSKA (reference sequence). The CDR3 DNA follows: TGCAGTGCTAGGCAACGTGCACGGGGCGGGAGAACTAACAATGAGCAGTTCTTC. This codes for CSARQRARGGRTNNEQFF.

This chain links TRBV9 with TRBJ1-2; D may be TRBD1 (5 bases). The germline V and J ends were trimmed by 0 bases and 3 bases, with 12 bases remaining between them. CDR1 SGDLS and CDR2 YYNGEE come from the germline V gene. This CDR3 has 15 residues. CDR3 sequence: CASSVDYGGYYGYTF. The CDR3 DNA follows: TGTGCCAGCAGCGTAGACTACGGGGGGTACTATGGCTACACCTTC.